This TCR beta chain was sequenced for a study of T cell responses to AZD1222 COVID-19 vaccine. Study at large: Second-dose timings of about 4 or about 12 weeks were pooled.

Some clones are missing from TCRdb's copy, which holds only in-frame ones; the method was immunoSEQ multiplex PCR. The repertoire holds 120,000 to 150,000 clones, 90% to 95% seen once, with 4% to 6% in the top ten. The CDR3 runs to 15 residues. Germline trimming cut 0 bases from V and 5 bases from J; bases unmatched to any gene: 2. Germline-derived CDR1 and CDR2 are SGHRS and YFSETQ. This clone came up once. Antigen unknown. General study points: Two doses of AZD1222 preceded a rise in Spike-specific TCR breadth and depth. Clonal diversity may have been underestimated in mostly white British donors. The repertoires were collected only after the peak T cell response.

This sequence joins TRBV5-1 and TRBJ2-5, with TRBD2 matching 12 bases. The TCR comes from an adult in good health. The sample here was peripheral blood, taken on day 0 of AZD1222 vaccination. CDR3 region: CASSLGLAGGETQYF. The DNA of the CDR3 is TGCGCCAGCAGCTTGGGTCTAGCGGGGGGGGAGACCCAGTACTTC.